This is a list of T cell receptor beta chains from one sample in a study of blood T cell repertoires in COVID-19. The assay was immunoSEQ multiplex PCR, and TCRdb's table has in-frame clones only and misses some. There are 200,000 to 300,000 clones in the sample; around 86% occur only once, and around 5.1% lies in the top ten. Sequenced sample: peripheral blood. Source of these receptors: a woman aged 55-69 years with COVID-19, enrolled during active disease. Each CDR3 is given with its conserved first and last residue. The D gene is left open where the match is weak. Expanded clones get a size class; other rows say once, few or many, or leave the size out.

. | TRBJ2-7 | . | TRBV2 | TGTGCCAGCACGCAGGTGAGCCTCTACGAGCAGTACTTC | CASTQVSLYEQYF
. | TRBJ2-1 | . | TRBV30 | TGTGCCTCCGGTCGAGGGTACAATGAGCAGTTCTTC | CASGRGYNEQFF
. | TRBJ2-3 | . | TRBV11-2 | TGTGCCAGCAGCTTAGATCGCGGAAGTAGCACAGATACGCAGTATTTT | CASSLDRGSSTDTQYF
. | TRBJ2-1 | . | TRBV21-1 | TGTGCCAGCAGCAAAGAGCACGGGAGGGCCTCCGATGAGCAGTTCTTC | CASSKEHGRASDEQFF
TRBD2 | TRBJ2-7 | . | TRBV28 | TGTGCCAGCAGTCGAACTAGCGGGAGGGAGCAGTACTTC | CASSRTSGREQYF
. | TRBJ1-2 | . | TRBV3-1/TRBV3-2 | TGTGCCAGCAGCCCCACCGGACAGTCCCCTGCTGGCTACACCTTC | CASSPTGQSPAGYTF
TRBD1 | TRBJ2-5 | few | TRBV9 | TGTGCCAGCAGCGTAGGGGGACAGCAAGAGACCCAGTACTTC | CASSVGGQQETQYF
TRBD1 | TRBJ1-5 | . | TRBV6-5 | TGTGCCAGCAGTACAAGGACAGGGAGTAATCAGCCCCAGCATTTT | CASSTRTGSNQPQHF
TRBD1 | TRBJ1-1 | . | TRBV6-5 | TGTGCCAGCAGAACACGACAGGGAAGTTCCCCTGAAGCTTTCTTT | CASRTRQGSSPEAFF
TRBD2 | TRBJ2-1 | . | TRBV27 | TGTGCCAGCAGTACACACGGACTAGCGGGCTACAATGAGCAGTTCTTC | CASSTHGLAGYNEQFF
. | TRBJ2-7 | . | TRBV5-1 | TGCGCCAGCAGCTGGGGTACGGGACAAACCTACGAGCAGTACTTC | CASSWGTGQTYEQYF
TRBD1 | TRBJ1-2 | few | TRBV28 | TGTGCCAGCAGGGGGAGACAGGGAGGAAACTATGGCTACACCTTC | CASRGRQGGNYGYTF
TRBD1 | TRBJ1-2 | . | TRBV9 | TGTGCCAGCAGCGTACTCCCCCGAACAGGGGTAGGCTATGGCTACACCTTC | CASSVLPRTGVGYGYTF
TRBD1 | TRBJ1-1 | . | TRBV7-8 | TGTGCCAGCAGCGCCTACACAGGGGGGTCCATTGGGAACACTGAAGCTTTCTTT | CASSAYTGGSIGNTEAFF
. | TRBJ1-2 | . | TRBV11-2 | TGTGCCAGCAGCTTAGATCGCGGGTATGGCTACACCTTC | CASSLDRGYGYTF
TRBD1 | TRBJ1-6 | once | TRBV27 | TGTGCCACAAAGCGGGGACAGGGGTCGTCCTCCCTCCACTTT | CATKRGQGSSSLHF
TRBD1 | TRBJ2-7 | . | TRBV5-1 | TGCGCCAGCAGCTTTGGGGACAGCCGTGACTACGAGCAGTACTTC | CASSFGDSRDYEQYF
TRBD2 | TRBJ2-1 | . | TRBV15 | TGTGCCACCAGCAACGCGGGAGGGCTATCCAATGAGCAGTTCTTC | CATSNAGGLSNEQFF
. | TRBJ2-1 | . | TRBV5-6 | TGTGCCAGCAGCTTGGCAGCGGACCCCTACAATGAGCAGTTCTTC | CASSLAADPYNEQFF
. | TRBJ1-4 | once | TRBV4-3 | TGCGCCAGCAGCCAAGATCCTCCCAGGGGCCGGGAAAAACTGTTTTTT | CASSQDPPRGREKLFF
TRBD2 | TRBJ2-5 | . | TRBV6-5 | TGTGCCAGCACTATTAGCGGGAGCATACAAGGGACCCAGTACTTC | CASTISGSIQGTQYF
TRBD2 | TRBJ2-2 | . | TRBV19 | TGTGCCAGTAACGCGGGAGGACGAGAAACCGGGGAGCTGTTTTTT | CASNAGGRETGELFF